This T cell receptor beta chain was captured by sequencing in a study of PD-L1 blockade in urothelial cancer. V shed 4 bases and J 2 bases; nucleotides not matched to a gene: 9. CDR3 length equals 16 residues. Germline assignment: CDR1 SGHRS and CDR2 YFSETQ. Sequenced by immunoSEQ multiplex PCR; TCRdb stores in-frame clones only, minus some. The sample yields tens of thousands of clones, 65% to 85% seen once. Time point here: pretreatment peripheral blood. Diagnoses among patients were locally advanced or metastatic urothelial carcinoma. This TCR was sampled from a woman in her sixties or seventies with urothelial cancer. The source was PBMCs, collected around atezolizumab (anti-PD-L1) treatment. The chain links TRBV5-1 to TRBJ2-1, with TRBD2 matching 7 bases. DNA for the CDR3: TGCGCCAGCAGCCTGGGTGGCGGGAGAGCCTACAATGAGCAGTTCTTC. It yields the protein CASSLGGGRAYNEQFF.